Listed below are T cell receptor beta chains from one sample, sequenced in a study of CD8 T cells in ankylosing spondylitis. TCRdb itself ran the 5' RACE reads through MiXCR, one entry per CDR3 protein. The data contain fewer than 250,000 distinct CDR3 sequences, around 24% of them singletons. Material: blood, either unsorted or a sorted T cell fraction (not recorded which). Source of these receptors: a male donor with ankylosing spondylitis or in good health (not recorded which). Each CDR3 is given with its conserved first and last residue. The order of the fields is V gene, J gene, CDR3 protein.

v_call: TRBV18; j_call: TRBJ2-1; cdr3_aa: CASATAAESYNEQFF
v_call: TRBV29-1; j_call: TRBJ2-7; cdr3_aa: CSVYWTGSYEQYF
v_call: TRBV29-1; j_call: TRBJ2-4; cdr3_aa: CSVEYPGSGIQYF
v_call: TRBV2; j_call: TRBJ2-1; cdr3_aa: CASSDGRASNEQFF
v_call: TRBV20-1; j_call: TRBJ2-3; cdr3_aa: CSAREGSKTDTQYF
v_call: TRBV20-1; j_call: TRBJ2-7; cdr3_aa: CSVTGRVYEQYF
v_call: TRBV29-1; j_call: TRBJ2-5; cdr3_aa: CSPTTGAGETQYF
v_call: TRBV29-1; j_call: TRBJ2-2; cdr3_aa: CSVKGTSGKPVNTGELFF
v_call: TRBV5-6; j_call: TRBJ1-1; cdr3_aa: CASSPSWVATEAFF
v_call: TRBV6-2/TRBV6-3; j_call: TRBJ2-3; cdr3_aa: CASARGRRERASTQYF
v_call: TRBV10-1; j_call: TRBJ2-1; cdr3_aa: CASSEFGKSSYNEQFF
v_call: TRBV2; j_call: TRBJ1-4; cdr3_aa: CASKAGVGEKLFF
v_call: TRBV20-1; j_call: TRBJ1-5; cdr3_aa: CSAIPRGNQPQHF
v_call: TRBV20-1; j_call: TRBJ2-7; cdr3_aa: CSANRGLASEQYF
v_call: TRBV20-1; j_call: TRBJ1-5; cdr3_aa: CSVNTGAADQPQHF
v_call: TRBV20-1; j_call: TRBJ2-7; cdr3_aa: CSARGWQGASSEQYF
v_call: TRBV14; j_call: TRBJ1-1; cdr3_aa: CASSQIEGVSGTEAFF
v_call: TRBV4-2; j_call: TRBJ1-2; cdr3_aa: CASSQPSDRANYGYTF
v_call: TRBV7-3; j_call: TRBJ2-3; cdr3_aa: CASSPGQASDTQYF
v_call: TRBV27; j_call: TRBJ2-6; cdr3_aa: CASSLWSRNSGANVLTF
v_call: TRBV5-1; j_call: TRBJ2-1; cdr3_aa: CASSFVAPSPNEQFF
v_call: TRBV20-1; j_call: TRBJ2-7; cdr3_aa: CSAKRTGSSYEQYF
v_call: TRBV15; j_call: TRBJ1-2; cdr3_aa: CATSRVRSANYGYTF
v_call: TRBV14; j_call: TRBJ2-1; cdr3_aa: CASSQGPGTFHNEQFF
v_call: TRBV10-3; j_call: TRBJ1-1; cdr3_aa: CAIRDTGVNTEAFF
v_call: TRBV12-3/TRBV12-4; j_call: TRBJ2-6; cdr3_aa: CASSWSQTLGGANVLTF
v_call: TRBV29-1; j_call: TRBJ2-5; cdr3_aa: CSVGQGTETQYF
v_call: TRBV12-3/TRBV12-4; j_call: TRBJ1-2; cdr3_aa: CASSRDIDYGYTF
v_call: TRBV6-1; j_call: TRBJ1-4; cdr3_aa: CASTSAWGATNEKLFF
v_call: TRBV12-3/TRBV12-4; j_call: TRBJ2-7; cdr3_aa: CASSLWGLNEQYF
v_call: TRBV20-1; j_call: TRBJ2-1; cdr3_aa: CSARDPSLWEQFF
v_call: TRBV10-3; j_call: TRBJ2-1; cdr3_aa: CAISDKREGRSPFF
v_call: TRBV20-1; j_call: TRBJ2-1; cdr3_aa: CSAPQRNEQFF
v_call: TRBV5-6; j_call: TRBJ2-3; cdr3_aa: CASSSNGTGRGRQDTQYF
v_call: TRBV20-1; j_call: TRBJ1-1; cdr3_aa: CSARRENTEAFF
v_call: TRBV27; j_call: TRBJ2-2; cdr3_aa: CASSIAGLSMNTGELFF
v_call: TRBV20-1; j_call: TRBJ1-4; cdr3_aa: CSARAGPGGTNEKLFF
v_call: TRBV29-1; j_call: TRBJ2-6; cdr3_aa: CSVAPGGTAGANVLTF
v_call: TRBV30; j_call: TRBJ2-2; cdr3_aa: CAWSFGLAGAAGELFF
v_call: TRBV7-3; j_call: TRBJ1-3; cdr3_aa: CASSPTGRGAGGNTIYF
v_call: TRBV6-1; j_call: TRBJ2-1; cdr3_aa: CASSGTSLGEQFF
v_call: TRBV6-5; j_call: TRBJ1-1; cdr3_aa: CASSYLGGEGTEAFF
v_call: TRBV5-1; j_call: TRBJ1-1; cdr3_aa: CASSSGRTEAFF
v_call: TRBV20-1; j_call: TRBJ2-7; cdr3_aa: CSASLAGDEVQYF
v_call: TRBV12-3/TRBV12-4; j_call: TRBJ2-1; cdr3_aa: CASSWGRNEQFF
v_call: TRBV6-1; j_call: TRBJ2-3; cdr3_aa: CASSEGGFRSDTQYF
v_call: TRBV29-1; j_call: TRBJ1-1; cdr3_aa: CSVEGGRGSTEAFF
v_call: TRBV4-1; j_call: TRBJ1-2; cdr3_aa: CASSQDKIGGNTF
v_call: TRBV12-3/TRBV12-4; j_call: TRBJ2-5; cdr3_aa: CASSSSYGGHQETQYF
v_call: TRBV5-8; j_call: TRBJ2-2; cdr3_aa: CASSNRDRVRTGELFF
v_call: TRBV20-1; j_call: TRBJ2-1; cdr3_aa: CSARDPQAEQFF
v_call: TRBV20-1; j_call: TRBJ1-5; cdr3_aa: CSARDRLGGNQPQHF
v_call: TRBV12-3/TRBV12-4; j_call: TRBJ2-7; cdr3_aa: CASSIPGQGVEQYF
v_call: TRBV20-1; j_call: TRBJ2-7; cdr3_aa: CSASELNLPYEQYF
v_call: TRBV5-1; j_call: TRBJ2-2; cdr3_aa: CASSSGTSSTGELFF
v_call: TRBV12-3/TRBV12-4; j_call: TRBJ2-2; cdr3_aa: CASSNSGGGNTGELFF
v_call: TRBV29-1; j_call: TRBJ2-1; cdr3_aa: CSMGPSGSYEQFF
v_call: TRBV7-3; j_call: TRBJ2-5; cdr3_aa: CASSLTAGVGETQYF
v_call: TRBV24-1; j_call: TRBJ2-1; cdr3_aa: CATSVMTGDLNEQFF